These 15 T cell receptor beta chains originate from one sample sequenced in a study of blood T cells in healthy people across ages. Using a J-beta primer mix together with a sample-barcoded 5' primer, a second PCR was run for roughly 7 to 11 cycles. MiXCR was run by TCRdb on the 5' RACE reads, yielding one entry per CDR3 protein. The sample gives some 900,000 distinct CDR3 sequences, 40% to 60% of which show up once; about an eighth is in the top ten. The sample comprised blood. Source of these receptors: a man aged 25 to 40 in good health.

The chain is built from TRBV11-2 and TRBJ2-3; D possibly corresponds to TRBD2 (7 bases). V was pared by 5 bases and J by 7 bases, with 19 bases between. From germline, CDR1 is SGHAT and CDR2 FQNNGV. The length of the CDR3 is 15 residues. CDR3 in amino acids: CASSPGGPISYTQYF. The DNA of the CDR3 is TGTGCCAGCAGCCCCGGGGGGCCTATTTCCTATACGCAGTATTTT.

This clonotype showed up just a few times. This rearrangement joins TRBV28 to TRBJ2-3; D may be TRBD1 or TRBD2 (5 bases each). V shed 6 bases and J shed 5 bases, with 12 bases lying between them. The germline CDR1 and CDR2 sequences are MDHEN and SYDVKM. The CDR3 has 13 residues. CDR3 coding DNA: TGTGCCAGCAGGGGACCCGGGTTAGATACGCAGTATTTT. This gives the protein CASRGPGLDTQYF.

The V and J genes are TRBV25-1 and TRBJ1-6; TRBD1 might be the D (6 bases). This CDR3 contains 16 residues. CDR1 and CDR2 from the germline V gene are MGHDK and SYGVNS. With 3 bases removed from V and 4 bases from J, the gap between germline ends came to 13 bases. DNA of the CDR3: TGTGCCAGCAGTGACCCCCGGGACACTTATAATTCACCCCTCCACTTT. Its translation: CASSDPRDTYNSPLHF.

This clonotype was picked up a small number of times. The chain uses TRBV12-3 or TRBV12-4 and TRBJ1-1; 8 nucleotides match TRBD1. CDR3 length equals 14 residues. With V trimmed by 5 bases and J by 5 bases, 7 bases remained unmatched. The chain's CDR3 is CASSPPGGRTEAFF. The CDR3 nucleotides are TGTGCCAGCAGTCCACCAGGGGGCCGGACTGAAGCTTTCTTT.

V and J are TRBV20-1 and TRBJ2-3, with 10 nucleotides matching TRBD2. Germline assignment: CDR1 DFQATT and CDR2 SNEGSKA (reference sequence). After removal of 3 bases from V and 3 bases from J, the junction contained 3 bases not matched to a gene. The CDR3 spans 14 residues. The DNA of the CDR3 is TGCAGTGCTAGCAGGACTAGCGGAACAGATACGCAGTATTTT. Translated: CSASRTSGTDTQYF.

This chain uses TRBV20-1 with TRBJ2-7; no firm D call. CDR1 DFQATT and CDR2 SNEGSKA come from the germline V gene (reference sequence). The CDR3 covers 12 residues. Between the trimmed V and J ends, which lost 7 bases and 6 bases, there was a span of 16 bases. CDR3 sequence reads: CSGRGGFCEQYF. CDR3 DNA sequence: TGCAGTGGCCGAGGCGGCTTCTGCGAGCAGTACTTC.

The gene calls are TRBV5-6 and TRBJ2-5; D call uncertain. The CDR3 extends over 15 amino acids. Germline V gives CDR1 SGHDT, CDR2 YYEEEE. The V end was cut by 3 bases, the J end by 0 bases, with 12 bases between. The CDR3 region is CASSSSRLYQETQYF. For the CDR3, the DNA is TGTGCCAGCAGCTCTTCGCGACTGTACCAAGAGACCCAGTACTTC.

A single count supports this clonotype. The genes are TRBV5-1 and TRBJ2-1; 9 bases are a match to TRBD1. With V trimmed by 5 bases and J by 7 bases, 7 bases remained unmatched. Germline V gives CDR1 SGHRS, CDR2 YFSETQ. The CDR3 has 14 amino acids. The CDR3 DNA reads TGCGCCAGCAGACCAGACAGGGGGGATAATGAGCAGTTCTTC. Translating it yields CASRPDRGDNEQFF.

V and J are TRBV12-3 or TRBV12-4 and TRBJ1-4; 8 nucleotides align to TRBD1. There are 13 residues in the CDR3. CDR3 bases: TGTGGGGACAGGAGGACAACTAATGAAAAACTGTTTTTT. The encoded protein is CGDRRTTNEKLFF.

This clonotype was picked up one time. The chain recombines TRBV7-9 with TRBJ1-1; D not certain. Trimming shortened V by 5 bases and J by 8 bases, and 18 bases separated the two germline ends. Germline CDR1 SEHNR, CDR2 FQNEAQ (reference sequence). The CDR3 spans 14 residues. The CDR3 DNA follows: TGTGCCAGCAGCCCCGGGAGCATAAACGGGGAAGCTTTCTTT. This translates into CASSPGSINGEAFF.

The CDR3 loop reads CSARWQQETQYF. The CDR3 DNA is TGCAGTGCTAGATGGCAACAAGAGACCCAGTACTTC. The rearrangement uses TRBV20-1 and TRBJ2-5; D unclear. Germline assignment: CDR1 DFQATT and CDR2 SNEGSKA (reference sequence). The CDR3 spans 12 residues. Trimming took off 2 bases at V and 2 bases at J, with 6 bases between the two ends.

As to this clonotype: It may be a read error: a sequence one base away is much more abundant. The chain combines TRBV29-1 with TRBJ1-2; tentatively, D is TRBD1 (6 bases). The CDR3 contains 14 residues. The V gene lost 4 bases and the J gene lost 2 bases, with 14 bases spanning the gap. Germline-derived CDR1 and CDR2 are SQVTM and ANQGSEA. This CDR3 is CSVVSVRGNYGYTF. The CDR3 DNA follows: TGCAGCGTTGTTTCTGTCAGGGGAAACTATGGCTACACCTTC.

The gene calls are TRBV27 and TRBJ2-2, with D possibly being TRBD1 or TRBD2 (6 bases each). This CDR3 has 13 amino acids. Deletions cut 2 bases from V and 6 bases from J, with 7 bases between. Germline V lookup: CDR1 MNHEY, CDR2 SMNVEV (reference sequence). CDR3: CASSLGGPGELFF. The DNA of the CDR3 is TGTGCCAGCAGTTTAGGGGGGCCCGGGGAGCTGTTTTTT.

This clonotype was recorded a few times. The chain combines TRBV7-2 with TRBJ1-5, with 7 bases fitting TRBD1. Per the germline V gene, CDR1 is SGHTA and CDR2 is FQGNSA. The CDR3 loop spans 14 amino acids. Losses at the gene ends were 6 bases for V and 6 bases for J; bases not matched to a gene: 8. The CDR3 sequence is CASRQQGSGQPQHF. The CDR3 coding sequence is TGTGCCAGCAGGCAACAGGGGTCGGGTCAGCCCCAGCATTTT.

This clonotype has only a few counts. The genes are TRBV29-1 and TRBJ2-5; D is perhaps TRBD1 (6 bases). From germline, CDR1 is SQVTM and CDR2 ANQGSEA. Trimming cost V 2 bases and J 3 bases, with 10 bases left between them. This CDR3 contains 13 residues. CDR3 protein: CSVEQGLEETQYF. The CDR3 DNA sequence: TGCAGCGTTGAACAGGGGCTGGAAGAGACCCAGTACTTC.